This T cell receptor beta chain was recorded in a study of T cell responses to AZD1222 COVID-19 vaccine. CDR3 size: 17 residues. The data were produced by immunoSEQ multiplex PCR, yet TCRdb's version contains in-frame clones alone and is incomplete. The data contain fewer than 90,000 clones, about nine tenths of them singletons. This receptor was obtained from an adult who received the AZD1222 COVID-19 vaccine. The rearrangement uses TRBV21-1 and TRBJ2-7; TRBD2 is taken as the D call from the table, unchecked against the DNA. TRBV21-1 is termed a pseudogene. Here the sequenced sample was peripheral blood, taken 28 days after the second AZD1222 dose. The CDR3 nucleotides are TGTGCCAGCAGCAAAGCTCCCGGGGGGACGCATTCCTACGAGCAGTACTTC. Its translation: CASSKAPGGTHSYEQYF.